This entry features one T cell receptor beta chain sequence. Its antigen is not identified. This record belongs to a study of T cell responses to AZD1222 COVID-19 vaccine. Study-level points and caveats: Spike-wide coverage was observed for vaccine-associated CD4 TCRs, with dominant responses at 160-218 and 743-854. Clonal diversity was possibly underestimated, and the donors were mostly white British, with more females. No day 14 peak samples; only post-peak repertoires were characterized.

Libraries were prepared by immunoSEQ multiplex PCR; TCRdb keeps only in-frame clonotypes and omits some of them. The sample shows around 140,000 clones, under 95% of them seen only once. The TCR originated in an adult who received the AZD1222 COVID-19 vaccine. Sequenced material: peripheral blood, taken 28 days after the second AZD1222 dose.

CDR3 nucleotide sequence: TGCAGCGTGGTACAGGTAATGAACACTGAAGCTTTCTTT. It is translated as CSVVQVMNTEAFF. V is TRBV29-1 and J is TRBJ1-1, with D possibly matching TRBD1 (5 bases). Germline V gives CDR1 SQVTM, CDR2 ANQGSEA. The CDR3 sequence is 13 residues long. Deletions cut 6 bases from V and 0 bases from J, with 11 bases between. Full variable domain (rest looked up from reference TRBV29-1 and TRBJ1-1): SAVISQKPSRDICQRGTSLTIQCQVDSQVTMMFWYRQQPGQSLTLIATANQGSEATYESGFVIDKFPISRPNLTFSTLTVSNMSPEDSSIYLCSVVQVMNTEAFFGQGTRLTVV.